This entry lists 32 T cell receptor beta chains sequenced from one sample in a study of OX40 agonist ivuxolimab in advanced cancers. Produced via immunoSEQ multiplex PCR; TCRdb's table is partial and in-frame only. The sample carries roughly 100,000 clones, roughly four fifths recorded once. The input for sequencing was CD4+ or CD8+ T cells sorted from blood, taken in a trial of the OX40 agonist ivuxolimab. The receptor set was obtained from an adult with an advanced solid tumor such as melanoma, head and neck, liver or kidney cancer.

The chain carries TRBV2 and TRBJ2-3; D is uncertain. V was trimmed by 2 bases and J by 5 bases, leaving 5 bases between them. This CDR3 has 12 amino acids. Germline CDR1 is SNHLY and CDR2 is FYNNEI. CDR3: CASSEWIDTQYF. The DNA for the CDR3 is TGTGCCAGCAGTGAATGGATAGATACGCAGTATTTT.

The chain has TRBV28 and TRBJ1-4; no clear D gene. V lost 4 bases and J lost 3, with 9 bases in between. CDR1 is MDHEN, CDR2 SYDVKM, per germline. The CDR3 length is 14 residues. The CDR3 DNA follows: TGTGCCAGCAGTTCGGGAGGATCTAATGAAAAACTGTTTTTT. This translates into CASSSGGSNEKLFF. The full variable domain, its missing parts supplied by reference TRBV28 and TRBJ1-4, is DVKVTQSSRYLVKRTGEKVFLECVQDMDHENMFWYRQDPGLGLRLIYFSYDVKMKEKGDIPEGYSVSREKKERFSLILESASTNQTSMYLCASSSGGSNEKLFFGSGTQLSVL.

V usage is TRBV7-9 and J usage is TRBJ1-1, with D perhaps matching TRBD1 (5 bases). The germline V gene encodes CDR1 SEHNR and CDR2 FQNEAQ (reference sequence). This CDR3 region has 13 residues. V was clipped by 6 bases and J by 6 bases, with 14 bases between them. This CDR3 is CASRGEKSSEAFF. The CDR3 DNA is TGTGCCAGCAGGGGGGAGAAGTCCTCTGAAGCTTTCTTT.

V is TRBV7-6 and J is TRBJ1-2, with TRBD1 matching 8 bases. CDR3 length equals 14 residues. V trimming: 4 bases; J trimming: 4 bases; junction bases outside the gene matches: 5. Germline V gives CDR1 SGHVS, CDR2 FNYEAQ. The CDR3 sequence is CASSSLQGGYGYTF. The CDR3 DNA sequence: TGTGCCAGCAGCTCTCTACAGGGGGGCTATGGCTACACCTTC.

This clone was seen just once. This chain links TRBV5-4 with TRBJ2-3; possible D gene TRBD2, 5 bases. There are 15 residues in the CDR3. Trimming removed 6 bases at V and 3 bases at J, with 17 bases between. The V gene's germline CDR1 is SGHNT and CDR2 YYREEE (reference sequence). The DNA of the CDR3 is TGTGCCAGCACCCGAAGAGGGCGGGTGACAGATACGCAGTATTTT. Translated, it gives CASTRRGRVTDTQYF.

The CDR3 sequence is CASSPDRGNQPQHF. As DNA, the CDR3 is TGCGCCAGCAGCCCGGACAGGGGCAATCAGCCCCAGCATTTT. J is TRBJ1-5 and V is TRBV5-1; TRBD1 agrees at 8 bases. CDR1 is SGHRS, CDR2 YFSETQ, per germline. V was pared by 4 bases and J by 2 bases, with 2 bases of the junction left unmatched. The CDR3 contains 14 residues.

This CDR3 reads CASSLGSRDGTEAFF. Here the CDR3 DNA reads TGTGCCAGCAGCTTGGGGAGCAGGGATGGAACTGAAGCTTTCTTT. This sequence joins TRBV7-2 and TRBJ1-1; maybe TRBD1 (5 bases). V was clipped by 3 bases and J by 5 bases, with 16 bases between them. The CDR3 runs to 15 residues. Germline lookup yields CDR1 SGHTA and CDR2 FQGNSA.

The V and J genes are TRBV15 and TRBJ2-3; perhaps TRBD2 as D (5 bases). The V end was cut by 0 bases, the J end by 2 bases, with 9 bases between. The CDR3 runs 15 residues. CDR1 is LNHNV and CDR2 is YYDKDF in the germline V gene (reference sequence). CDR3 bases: TGTGCCACCAGCAGAGATGGCGGGTACACAGATACGCAGTATTTT. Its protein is CATSRDGGYTDTQYF.

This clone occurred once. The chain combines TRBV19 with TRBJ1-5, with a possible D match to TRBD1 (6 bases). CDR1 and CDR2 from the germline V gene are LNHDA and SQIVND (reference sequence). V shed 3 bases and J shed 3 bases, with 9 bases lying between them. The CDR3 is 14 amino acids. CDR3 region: CASSMWGHNQPQHF. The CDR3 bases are TGTGCCAGTAGTATGTGGGGGCACAATCAGCCCCAGCATTTT.

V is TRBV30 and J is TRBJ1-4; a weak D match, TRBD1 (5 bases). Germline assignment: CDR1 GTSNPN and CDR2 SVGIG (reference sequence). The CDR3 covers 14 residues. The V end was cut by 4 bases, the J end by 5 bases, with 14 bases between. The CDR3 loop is CAWKRGDRNEKLFF. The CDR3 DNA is TGTGCCTGGAAACGGGGGGACCGAAATGAAAAACTGTTTTTT.

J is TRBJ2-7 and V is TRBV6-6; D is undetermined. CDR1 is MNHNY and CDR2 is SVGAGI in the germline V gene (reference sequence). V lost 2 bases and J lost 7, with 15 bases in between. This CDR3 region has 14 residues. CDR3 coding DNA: TGTGCCAGCAGTTACCGGACGCTAGGTGAGGAGCAGTACTTC. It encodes CASSYRTLGEEQYF.

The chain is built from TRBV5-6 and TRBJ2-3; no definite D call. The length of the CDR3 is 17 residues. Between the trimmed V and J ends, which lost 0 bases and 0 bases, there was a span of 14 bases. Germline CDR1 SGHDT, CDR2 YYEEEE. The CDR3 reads CASSLASSRPSTDTQYF. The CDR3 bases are TGTGCCAGCAGCTTGGCCTCTTCCCGACCTAGCACAGATACGCAGTATTTT.

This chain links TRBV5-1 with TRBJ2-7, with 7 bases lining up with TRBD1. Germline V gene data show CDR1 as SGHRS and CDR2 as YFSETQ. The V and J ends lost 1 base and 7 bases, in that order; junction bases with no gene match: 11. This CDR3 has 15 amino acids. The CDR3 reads CASSLQRGPGGEQYF. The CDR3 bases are TGCGCCAGCAGCTTGCAAAGGGGGCCGGGTGGGGAGCAGTACTTC. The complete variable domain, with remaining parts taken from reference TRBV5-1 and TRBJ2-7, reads KAGVTQTPRYLIKTRGQQVTLSCSPISGHRSVSWYQQTPGQGLQFLFEYFSETQRNKGNFPGRFSGRQFSNSRSEMNVSTLELGDSALYLCASSLQRGPGGEQYFGPGTRLTVT.

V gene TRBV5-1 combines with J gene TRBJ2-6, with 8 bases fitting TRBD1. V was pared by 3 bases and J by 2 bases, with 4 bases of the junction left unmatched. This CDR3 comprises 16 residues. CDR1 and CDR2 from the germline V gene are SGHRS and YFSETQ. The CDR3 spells CASSSRTGPGANVLTF. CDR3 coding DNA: TGCGCCAGCAGCTCTCGGACAGGGCCTGGGGCCAACGTCCTGACTTTC.

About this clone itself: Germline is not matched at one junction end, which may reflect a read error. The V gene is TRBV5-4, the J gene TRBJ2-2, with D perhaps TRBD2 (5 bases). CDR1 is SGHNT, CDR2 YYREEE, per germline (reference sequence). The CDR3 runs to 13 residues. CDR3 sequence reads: CASSTGRTGELLF. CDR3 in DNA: TGTGCCAGCAGCACTGGCCGCACCGGGGAGCTGCTTTTT.

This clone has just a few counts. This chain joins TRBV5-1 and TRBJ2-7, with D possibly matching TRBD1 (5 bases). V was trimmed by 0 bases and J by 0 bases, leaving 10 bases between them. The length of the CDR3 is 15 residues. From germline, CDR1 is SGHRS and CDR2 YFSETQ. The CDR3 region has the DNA TGCGCCAGCAGCTTGGGGGGCTCTAGCTCCTACGAGCAGTACTTC. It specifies CASSLGGSSSYEQYF.

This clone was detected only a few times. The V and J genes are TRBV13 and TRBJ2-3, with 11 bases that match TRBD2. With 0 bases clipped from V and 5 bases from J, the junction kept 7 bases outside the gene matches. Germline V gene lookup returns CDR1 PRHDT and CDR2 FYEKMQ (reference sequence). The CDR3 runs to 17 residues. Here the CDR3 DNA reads TGTGCCAGCAGCTTAGGCGGTAGCGGGGGGGATATAGATACGCAGTATTTT. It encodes CASSLGGSGGDIDTQYF.

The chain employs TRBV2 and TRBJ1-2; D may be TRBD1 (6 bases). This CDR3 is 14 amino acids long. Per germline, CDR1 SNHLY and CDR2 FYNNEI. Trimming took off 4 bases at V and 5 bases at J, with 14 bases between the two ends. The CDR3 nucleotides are TGTGCCAGCAGTGTTGGGGGGCTCGGGTATGGCTACACCTTC. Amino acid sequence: CASSVGGLGYGYTF.

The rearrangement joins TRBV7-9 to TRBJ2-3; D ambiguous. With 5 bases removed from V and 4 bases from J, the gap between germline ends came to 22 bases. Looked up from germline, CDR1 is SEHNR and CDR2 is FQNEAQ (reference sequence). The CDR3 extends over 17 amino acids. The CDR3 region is CASSQRLGPSTPDTQYF. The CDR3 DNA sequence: TGTGCCAGCAGCCAACGCCTAGGGCCGTCTACGCCAGATACGCAGTATTTT.

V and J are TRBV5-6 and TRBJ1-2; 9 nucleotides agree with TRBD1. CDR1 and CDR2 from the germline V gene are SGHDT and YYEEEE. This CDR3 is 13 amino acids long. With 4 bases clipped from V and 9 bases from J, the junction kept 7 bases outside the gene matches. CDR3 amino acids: CASSPGQGWSYTF. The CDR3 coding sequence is TGTGCCAGCAGCCCGGGACAGGGTTGGAGCTACACCTTC.

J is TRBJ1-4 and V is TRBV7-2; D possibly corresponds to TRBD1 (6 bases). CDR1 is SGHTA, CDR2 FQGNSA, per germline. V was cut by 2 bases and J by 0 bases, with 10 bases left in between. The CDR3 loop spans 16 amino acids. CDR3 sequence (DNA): TGTGCCAGCAGCTTACCGGGGGGCTCAACTAATGAAAAACTGTTTTTT. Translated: CASSLPGGSTNEKLFF.

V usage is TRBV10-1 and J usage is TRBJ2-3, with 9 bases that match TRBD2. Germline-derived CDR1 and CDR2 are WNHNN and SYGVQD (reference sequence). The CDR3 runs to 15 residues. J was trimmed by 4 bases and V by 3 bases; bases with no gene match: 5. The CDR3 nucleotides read TGCGCCAGCAGTGAAGGTGTAGCGGGAGCAGATACGCAGTATTTT. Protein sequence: CASSEGVAGADTQYF.

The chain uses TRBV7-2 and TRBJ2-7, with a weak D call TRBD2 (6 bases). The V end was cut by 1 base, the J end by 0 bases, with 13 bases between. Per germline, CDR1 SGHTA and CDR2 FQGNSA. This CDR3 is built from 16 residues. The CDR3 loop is CASSLVRVGSSYEQYF. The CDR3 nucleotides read TGTGCCAGCAGCTTAGTACGTGTCGGGAGCTCCTACGAGCAGTACTTC.

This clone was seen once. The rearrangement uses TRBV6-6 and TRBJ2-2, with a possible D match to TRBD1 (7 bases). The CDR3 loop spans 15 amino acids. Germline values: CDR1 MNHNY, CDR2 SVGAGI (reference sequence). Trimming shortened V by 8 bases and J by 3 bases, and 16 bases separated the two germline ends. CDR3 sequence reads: CASLAGQLYTGELFF. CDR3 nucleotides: TGTGCCAGCCTTGCGGGACAGCTATACACCGGGGAGCTGTTTTTT.

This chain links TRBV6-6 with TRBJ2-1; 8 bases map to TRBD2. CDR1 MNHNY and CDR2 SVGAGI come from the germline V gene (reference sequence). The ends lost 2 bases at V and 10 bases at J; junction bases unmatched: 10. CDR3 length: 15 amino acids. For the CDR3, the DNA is TGTGCCAGCAGTTACGACGGGGGGGCCTCATTGGAGCAGTTCTTC. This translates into CASSYDGGASLEQFF.

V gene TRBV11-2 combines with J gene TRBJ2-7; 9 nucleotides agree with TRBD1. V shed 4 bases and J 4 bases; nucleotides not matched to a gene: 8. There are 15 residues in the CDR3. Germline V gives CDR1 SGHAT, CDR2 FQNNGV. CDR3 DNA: TGTGCCAGCAGCTGGGGCCCGGGACAGGGATACGAGCAGTACTTC. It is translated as CASSWGPGQGYEQYF.

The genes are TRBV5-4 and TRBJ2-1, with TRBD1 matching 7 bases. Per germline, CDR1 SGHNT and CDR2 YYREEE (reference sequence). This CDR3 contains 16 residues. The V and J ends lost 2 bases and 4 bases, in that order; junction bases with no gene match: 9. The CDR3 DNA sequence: TGTGCCAGCAGCTTCGCGACAGGGCTAGGTTACAATGAGCAGTTCTTC. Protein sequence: CASSFATGLGYNEQFF.

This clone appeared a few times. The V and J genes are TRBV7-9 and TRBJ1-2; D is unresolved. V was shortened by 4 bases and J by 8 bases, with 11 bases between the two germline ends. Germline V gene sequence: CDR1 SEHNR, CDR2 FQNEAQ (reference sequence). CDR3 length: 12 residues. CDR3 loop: CASSSRQNGYTF. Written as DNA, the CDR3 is TGTGCCAGCAGCTCCCGACAAAACGGCTACACCTTC.

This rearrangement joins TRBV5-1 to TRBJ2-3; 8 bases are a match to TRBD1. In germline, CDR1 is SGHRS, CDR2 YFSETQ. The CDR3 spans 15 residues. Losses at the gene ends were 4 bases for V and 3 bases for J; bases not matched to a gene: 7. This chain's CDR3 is CASSARQGLTDTQYF. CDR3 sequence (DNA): TGCGCCAGCAGCGCCAGACAGGGGTTGACAGATACGCAGTATTTT. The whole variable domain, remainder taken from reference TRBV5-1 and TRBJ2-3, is KAGVTQTPRYLIKTRGQQVTLSCSPISGHRSVSWYQQTPGQGLQFLFEYFSETQRNKGNFPGRFSGRQFSNSRSEMNVSTLELGDSALYLCASSARQGLTDTQYFGPGTRLTVL.

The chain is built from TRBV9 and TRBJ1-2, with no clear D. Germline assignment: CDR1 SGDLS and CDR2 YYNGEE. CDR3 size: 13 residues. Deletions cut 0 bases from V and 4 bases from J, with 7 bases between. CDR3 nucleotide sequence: TGTGCCAGCAGCGTAGAAGGTCTCTATGGCTACACCTTC. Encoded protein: CASSVEGLYGYTF.

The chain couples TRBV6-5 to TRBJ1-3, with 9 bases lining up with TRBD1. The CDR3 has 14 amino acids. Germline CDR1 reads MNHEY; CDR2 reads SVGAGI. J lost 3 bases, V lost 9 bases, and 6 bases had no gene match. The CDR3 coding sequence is TGTGCCAGTACAGGGGGCGCGGATGGAAACACCATATATTTT. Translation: CASTGGADGNTIYF.

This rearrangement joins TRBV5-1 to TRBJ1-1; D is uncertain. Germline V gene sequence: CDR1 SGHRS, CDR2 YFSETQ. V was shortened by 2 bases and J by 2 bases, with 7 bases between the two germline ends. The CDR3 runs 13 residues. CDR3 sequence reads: CASSFGRNTEAFF. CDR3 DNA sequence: TGCGCCAGCAGCTTTGGACGTAACACTGAAGCTTTCTTT.